This TCR beta chain was obtained from a study of blood T cell repertoires in COVID-19. About the research overall: The study drew acute and convalescent COVID-19 samples from the United States, Italy and Spain. The analysed material was cDNA or gDNA that came from T cells, B-cell-depleted T cells, or PBMCs.

Methods used by the authors: Amplified reference gene primers provided the basis for estimating nucleated cell counts. Profiling relied on immunoSEQ multiplex PCR, and the TCRdb table lists in-frame clones only, not all of them. V, J and clone size are taken as reported in that table, and D and trimming were inferred from the DNA itself. The data hold 200,000 to 300,000 clones, with 65% to 90% observed a single time. Germline V gene data show CDR1 as SGHRS and CDR2 as YFSETQ. This CDR3 comprises 15 residues. V lost 0 bases and J 2 bases, leaving 9 bases between the germline ends. Concerning this clone itself: Other DNA sequences from this sample encode an identical CDR3 as well.

This chain uses TRBV5-1 with TRBJ1-3; D is possibly TRBD1 (5 bases). The receptor was isolated from a man aged 25-40 years with active or convalescent COVID-19. Sequenced input: peripheral blood. The CDR3 loop is CASSLVAGTGNTIYF. CDR3 in DNA: TGCGCCAGCAGCTTGGTGGCAGGGACTGGAAACACCATATATTTT.